A selection of T cell receptor beta chains follows, all from one sample in a study of a mutant IDH1 vaccine in newly diagnosed glioma. The table came from immunoSEQ multiplex PCR; TCRdb's copy has only in-frame clones and leaves some out. The sample yields tens of thousands of clones, 80% seen once. The antigens these receptors bind are not known. Sequencing was performed on PBMCs, taken from a glioma patient whose treatment included an IDH1 peptide vaccine. The receptors were sampled from a man aged 45 to 65 with glioma. The CDR3 runs from the conserved cysteine through the conserved F or W. Each record gives: J gene, D gene, clone size, CDR3 length, V gene, CDR3 DNA, CDR3 protein. D genes are given only for firm matches. Only some rows state a clone size, as once, few, many or a class for expanded clones.

TRBJ1-5 . . 14 TRBV27 TGTGCCAGCAGTTGGGGCATTGGGAATCAGCCCCAGCATTTT CASSWGIGNQPQHF
TRBJ1-1 . . 14 TRBV4-1 TGCGCCAGCAGCCAATGGACAGACAACACTGAAGCTTTCTTT CASSQWTDNTEAFF
TRBJ2-7 . once 14 TRBV27 TGTGCCAGCAGTTTGAACGGGTTAGCCTACGAGCAGTACTTC CASSLNGLAYEQYF
TRBJ2-1 . few 13 TRBV14 TGTGCCAGCAGCCCAGGGGCAGTAGATAGTCAGTTCTTC CASSPGAVDSQFF
TRBJ2-7 TRBD1 . 14 TRBV5-1 TGCGCCAGCAGCTTGGCGACAGGGGCCTACGAGCAGTACTTC CASSLATGAYEQYF
TRBJ2-1 TRBD2 . 14 TRBV2 TGTGCCAGCCGGGGGCGGGGGGGCCCCAATGAGCAGTTCTTC CASRGRGGPNEQFF
TRBJ2-7 TRBD2 once 14 TRBV2 TGTGCCAGCGCAACTAGCGGGAGGGCCTACGAGCAGTACTTC CASATSGRAYEQYF
TRBJ2-3 . . 14 TRBV11-3 TGTGCCAGCAGCTTAGGCGCAGTTTCAGATACGCAGTATTTT CASSLGAVSDTQYF
TRBJ1-2 . . 13 TRBV5-6 TGTGCCAGCAGAAACAGGGTGGATGGTGGCTACACCTTC CASRNRVDGGYTF
TRBJ1-2 . . 14 TRBV5-1 TGCGCCAGCAGCTTGGGGGGAGGATTCGATGGCTACACCTTC CASSLGGGFDGYTF
TRBJ2-7 TRBD1 . 14 TRBV6-1 TGTGCCAGCAGTGCTGACAGGGGGCTCGGCGAGCAGTACTTC CASSADRGLGEQYF
TRBJ2-3 . . 21 TRBV21-1 TGTGCCAGCAGCAAATCAGGTCCAAAGGGGACTAGCGGGAATAACACAGATACGCAGTATTTT CASSKSGPKGTSGNNTDTQYF
TRBJ2-3 . once 14 TRBV9 TGTGCCAGCAGCGTAGGGGCAGAAACAGATACGCAGTATTTT CASSVGAETDTQYF
TRBJ1-2 . once 13 TRBV2 TGTGCCAGCAGTGTCGGCCAGAACTATGGCTACACCTTC CASSVGQNYGYTF
TRBJ2-1 TRBD2 . 16 TRBV7-7 TGTGCTAGCAGCTTATTAGCTAGCGGGAGTGGCGATGAGCAGTTCTTC CASSLLASGSGDEQFF
TRBJ2-7 . . 15 TRBV11-2 TGTGCCAGCAGCCCCACCGGGACTCGACCTGGCGAGCAGTACTTC CASSPTGTRPGEQYF
TRBJ1-1 . . 15 TRBV9 TGTGCCAGCAGCCCCGATGGGGACCCGAACACTGAAGCTTTCTTT CASSPDGDPNTEAFF
TRBJ1-2 TRBD1 . 13 TRBV25-1 TGTGCCACCGTGAAACAGGGGCTTAATGGCTACACCTTC CATVKQGLNGYTF
TRBJ2-7 . . 12 TRBV5-5 TGTGCCAGCAGCTTCCTCGGGACGGATCAGTACTTC CASSFLGTDQYF
TRBJ1-2 . once 15 TRBV7-2 TGTGCCAGCAGCCCGGAGGCGGGAATGATTGGGGGCTACACCTTC CASSPEAGMIGGYTF
TRBJ1-2 . . 12 TRBV5-1 TGCGCCAGCAGCTCCCAGGGTCTCGGCTACACCTTC CASSSQGLGYTF
TRBJ2-1 . . 14 TRBV6-1 TGTGCCAGCAGGCCCAGCTACAACTACAATGAGCAGTTCTTC CASRPSYNYNEQFF
TRBJ2-3 . . 16 TRBV9 TGTGCCAGCAGCGCCCTAGGGGGAGGGAGCACAGATACGCAGTATTTT CASSALGGGSTDTQYF
TRBJ2-6 . . 17 TRBV7-9 TGTGCCAGCAGCTTAGTCCGACGGAGCTCTGGGGCCAACGTCCTGACTTTC CASSLVRRSSGANVLTF
TRBJ1-5 TRBD1 . 14 TRBV6-1 TGTGCCAGCAGTGGCCGGGACAGTGGAAAGCCCCAGCATTTT CASSGRDSGKPQHF
TRBJ2-1 TRBD1 . 12 TRBV29-1 TGCAGCGTTGCCGAGACAGGGGTTGAGCAGTTCTTC CSVAETGVEQFF
TRBJ1-3 . . 16 TRBV28 TGTGCCAGCAGTTTACCCGGGGAGGGGGTTGGAAACACCATATATTTT CASSLPGEGVGNTIYF
TRBJ2-1 TRBD2 . 14 TRBV9 TGTGCCAGCTCACTAGCGGGAGGGTCCAATGAGCAGTTCTTC CASSLAGGSNEQFF
TRBJ2-1 TRBD2 . 17 TRBV7-9 TGTGCCAGCAGCGGAGAGGTTGGGACTAGCGGGGTTCGGGAGCAGTTCTTC CASSGEVGTSGVREQFF
TRBJ2-7 TRBD2 . 14 TRBV11-3 TGTGCCAGCAGCTTACACGGGAGGGGCTACGAGCAGTACTTC CASSLHGRGYEQYF
TRBJ1-5 . . 11 TRBV2 TGTGCCAGCAGGGATAGGCAGGCCCAGCATTTT CASRDRQAQHF
TRBJ1-4 TRBD1 . 14 TRBV27 TGTGCCAGCAGTAGTTCGACAGGGAACGAAAAACTGTTTTTT CASSSSTGNEKLFF
TRBJ1-5 . . 13 TRBV11-3 TGTGCCAGCAGCTTAGACAGGGGTCAGCCCCAGCATTTT CASSLDRGQPQHF
TRBJ2-6 . . 17 TRBV19 TGTGCCAGTAGTATAGGGGGGGTCCGCTCTGGGGCCAACGTCCTGACTTTC CASSIGGVRSGANVLTF
TRBJ1-2 TRBD1 . 14 TRBV5-5 TGTGCCAGCAGCCCCCGACAGGGGAACTATGGCTACACCTTC CASSPRQGNYGYTF
TRBJ2-7 TRBD1 . 15 TRBV11-3 TGTGCCAGCAGCGACGGGACAGGGAAGGGCCTCGAGCAGTACTTC CASSDGTGKGLEQYF
TRBJ2-7 . . 11 TRBV10-3 TGTGCCATCAGTGAGTCGAGGGAGCAGTACTTC CAISESREQYF
TRBJ1-3 TRBD1 . 17 TRBV7-2 TGTGCCAGCAGCTGGGGGACAGGCCCGAGGTCTGGAAACACCATATATTTT CASSWGTGPRSGNTIYF
TRBJ1-4 . . 15 TRBV18 TGTGCCAGCTCACCAGGGAGAGGATCCCATGAAAAACTGTTTTTT CASSPGRGSHEKLFF
TRBJ1-2 TRBD1 . 14 TRBV19 TGTGCCAGTACTCCAGGGGGCGAAGGCTATGGCTACACCTTC CASTPGGEGYGYTF
TRBJ2-3 . . 15 TRBV5-1 TGCGCCAGCAGCTTGGGGTCAGCTAGCACAGATACGCAGTATTTT CASSLGSASTDTQYF
TRBJ2-7 TRBD2 . 14 TRBV5-1 TGCGCCAGCAGCTTAATAGCGGGAGCTTGGGAGCAGTACTTC CASSLIAGAWEQYF
TRBJ2-7 . . 15 TRBV11-3 TGTGCCAGCAGCTTAGGGTCGCCCCTGGGTTACGAGCAGTACTTC CASSLGSPLGYEQYF
TRBJ1-5 . few 13 TRBV27 TGTGCCAGCAGTTTACAGGGAAGTCAGCCCCAGCATTTT CASSLQGSQPQHF
TRBJ1-1 . . 11 TRBV2 TGTGCCAGCAGGGTGAACACTGAAGCTTTCTTT CASRVNTEAFF
TRBJ2-1 TRBD1 . 16 TRBV5-4 TGTGCCAGCAGCTCATCTAGGGACAGAGCCTACAATGAGCAGTTCTTC CASSSSRDRAYNEQFF
TRBJ1-1 TRBD1 . 17 TRBV4-1 TGCGCCAGCAGCCAAGTTTTCGGACAGGGGGGGGACACTGAAGCTTTCTTT CASSQVFGQGGDTEAFF
TRBJ1-2 TRBD1 . 12 TRBV6-5 TGTGCCAGCAGTACTACAGGGGAAGGCTACACCTTC CASSTTGEGYTF
TRBJ2-7 TRBD2 . 17 TRBV27 TGTGCCAGCAGTTTATTCCCTACTAGCGGGGGGTCCTACGAGCAGTACTTC CASSLFPTSGGSYEQYF
TRBJ1-1 TRBD1 . 14 TRBV10-3 TGTGCCATCAGACAGGGGAGGGTGAACACTGAAGCTTTCTTT CAIRQGRVNTEAFF
TRBJ2-7 TRBD2 . 16 TRBV4-2 TGTGCCAGCAGCCAAGATATGGCTAGCGGGAGGTGGGAGCAGTACTTC CASSQDMASGRWEQYF